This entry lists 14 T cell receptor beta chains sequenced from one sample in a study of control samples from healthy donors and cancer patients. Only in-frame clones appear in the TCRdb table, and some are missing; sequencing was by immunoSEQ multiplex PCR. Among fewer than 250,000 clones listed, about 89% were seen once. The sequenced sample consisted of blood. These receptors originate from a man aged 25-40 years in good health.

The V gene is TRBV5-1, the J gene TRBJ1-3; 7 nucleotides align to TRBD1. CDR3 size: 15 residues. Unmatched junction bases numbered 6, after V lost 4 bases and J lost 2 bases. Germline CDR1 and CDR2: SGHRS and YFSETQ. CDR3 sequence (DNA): TGCGCCAGCAGCAGGGACAGACAGCCTGGAAACACCATATATTTT. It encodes CASSRDRQPGNTIYF.

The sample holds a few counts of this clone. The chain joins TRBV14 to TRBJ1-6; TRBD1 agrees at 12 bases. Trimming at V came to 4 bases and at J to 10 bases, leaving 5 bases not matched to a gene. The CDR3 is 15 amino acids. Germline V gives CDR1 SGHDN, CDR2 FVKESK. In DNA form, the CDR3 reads TGTGCCAGCAGCCGACCCGGGACAGGGGGCTCACCCCTCCACTTT. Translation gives CASSRPGTGGSPLHF.

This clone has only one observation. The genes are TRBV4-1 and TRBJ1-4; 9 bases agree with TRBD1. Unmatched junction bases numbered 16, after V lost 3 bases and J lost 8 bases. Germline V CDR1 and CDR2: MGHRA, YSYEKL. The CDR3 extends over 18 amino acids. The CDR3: CASSHPPGTGKSNEKLFF. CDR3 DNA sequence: TGCGCCAGCAGCCATCCTCCCGGGACAGGGAAGAGTAACGAAAAACTGTTTTTT.

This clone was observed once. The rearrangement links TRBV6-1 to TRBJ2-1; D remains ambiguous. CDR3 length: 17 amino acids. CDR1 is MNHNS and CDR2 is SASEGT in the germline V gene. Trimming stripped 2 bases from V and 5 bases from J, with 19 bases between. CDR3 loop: CASSESGVWRVNNEQFF. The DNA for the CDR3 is TGTGCCAGCAGTGAATCTGGTGTCTGGCGAGTGAACAATGAGCAGTTCTTC.

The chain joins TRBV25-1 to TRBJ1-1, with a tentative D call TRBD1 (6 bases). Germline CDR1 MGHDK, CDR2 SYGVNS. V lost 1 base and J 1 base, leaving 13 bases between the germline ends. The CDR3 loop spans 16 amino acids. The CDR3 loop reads CASSEWRPGENTEAFF. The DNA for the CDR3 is TGTGCCAGCAGTGAATGGCGTCCAGGGGAGAACACTGAAGCTTTCTTT.

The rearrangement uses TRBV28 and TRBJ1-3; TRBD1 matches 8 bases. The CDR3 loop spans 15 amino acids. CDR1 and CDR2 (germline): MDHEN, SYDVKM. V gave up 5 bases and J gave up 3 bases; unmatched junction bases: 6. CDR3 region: CASSRRQGNGNTIYF. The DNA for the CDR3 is TGTGCCAGCAGTCGAAGACAGGGGAATGGAAACACCATATATTTT.

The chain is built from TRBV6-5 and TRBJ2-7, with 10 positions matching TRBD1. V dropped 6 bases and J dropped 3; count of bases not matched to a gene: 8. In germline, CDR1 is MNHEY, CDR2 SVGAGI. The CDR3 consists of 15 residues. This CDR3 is CASSHRTGGNYEQYF. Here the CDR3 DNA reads TGTGCCAGCAGCCATAGGACAGGGGGAAACTACGAGCAGTACTTC.

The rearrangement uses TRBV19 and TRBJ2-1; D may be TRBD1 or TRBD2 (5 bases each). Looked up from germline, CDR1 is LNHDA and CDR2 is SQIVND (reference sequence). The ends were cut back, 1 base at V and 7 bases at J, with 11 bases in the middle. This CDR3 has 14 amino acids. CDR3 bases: TGTGCCAGTAGTATAGGGGGGTTTTGGAATGAGCAGTTCTTC. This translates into CASSIGGFWNEQFF.

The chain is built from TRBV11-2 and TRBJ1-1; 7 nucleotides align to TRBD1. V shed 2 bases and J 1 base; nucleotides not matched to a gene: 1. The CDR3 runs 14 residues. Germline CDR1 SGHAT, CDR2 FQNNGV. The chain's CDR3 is CASSLRQGNTEAFF. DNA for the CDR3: TGTGCCAGCAGCTTAAGACAGGGGAACACTGAAGCTTTCTTT. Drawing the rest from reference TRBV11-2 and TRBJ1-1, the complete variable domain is EAGVAQSPRYKIIEKRQSVAFWCNPISGHATLYWYQQILGQGPKLLIQFQNNGVVDDSQLPKDRFSAERLKGVDSTLKIQPAKLEDSAVYLCASSLRQGNTEAFFGQGTRLTVV.

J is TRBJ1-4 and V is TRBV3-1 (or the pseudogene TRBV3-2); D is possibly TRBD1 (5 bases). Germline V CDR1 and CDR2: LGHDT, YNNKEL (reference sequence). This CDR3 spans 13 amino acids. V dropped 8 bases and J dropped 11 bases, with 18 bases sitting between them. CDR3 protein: CASHGRGGGKLFF. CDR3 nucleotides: TGTGCCAGCCACGGAAGGGGTGGTGGCAAACTGTTTTTT.

CDR3 coding DNA: TGTGCCAGCAGTGGGGGACAGGTCTCCTACGAGCAGTACTTC. Translated: CASSGGQVSYEQYF. The rearrangement links TRBV28 to TRBJ2-7; 8 bases line up with TRBD1. Germline loops: CDR1 MDHEN, CDR2 SYDVKM. This CDR3 has 14 amino acids. With 5 bases clipped from V and 0 bases from J, the junction kept 3 bases outside the gene matches. Based on the CDR3 plus reference TRBV28 and TRBJ2-7, the full variable domain is DVKVTQSSRYLVKRTGEKVFLECVQDMDHENMFWYRQDPGLGLRLIYFSYDVKMKEKGDIPEGYSVSREKKERFSLILESASTNQTSMYLCASSGGQVSYEQYFGPGTRLTVT.

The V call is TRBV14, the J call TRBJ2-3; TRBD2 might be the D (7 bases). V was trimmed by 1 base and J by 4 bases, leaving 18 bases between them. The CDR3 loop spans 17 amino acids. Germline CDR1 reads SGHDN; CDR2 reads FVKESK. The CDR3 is CASSQVGGRLLADTQYF. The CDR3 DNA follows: TGTGCCAGCAGCCAAGTCGGGGGGCGGCTACTAGCAGATACGCAGTATTTT.

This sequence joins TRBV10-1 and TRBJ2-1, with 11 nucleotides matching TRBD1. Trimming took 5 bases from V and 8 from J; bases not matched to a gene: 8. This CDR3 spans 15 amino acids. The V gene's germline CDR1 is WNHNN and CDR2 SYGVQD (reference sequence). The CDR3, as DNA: TGCGCCAGCAGTTCTGGACAGGGGGCGTGGGATGAGCAGTTCTTC. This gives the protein CASSSGQGAWDEQFF.

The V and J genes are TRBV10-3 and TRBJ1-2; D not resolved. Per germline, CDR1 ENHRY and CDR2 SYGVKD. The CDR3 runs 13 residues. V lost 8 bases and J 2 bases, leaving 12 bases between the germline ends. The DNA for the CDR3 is TGTGCCATCGGGATTGGGCAAAACTATGGCTACACCTTC. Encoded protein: CAIGIGQNYGYTF.